This T cell receptor beta chain appears in the sequencing data of a study of T-cell memory formation after mild COVID-19. Study-level results: Researchers found some responding clones in pre-infection memory, a sign that cross-reactive memory joined. Mainly in CM and EM were contracting CD4+ clones; CD8+ were in EMRA. Later expanders leaned CD4+, whereas clones that contracted between day 15 and 85 were balanced CD4/CD8.

TCR alpha and TCR beta cDNA libraries carrying sample barcodes and UMIs were produced by 5'RACE using constant-segment primers. MiXCR, applied by TCRdb to the 5' RACE reads, yields one record per CDR3 protein. The table shows 530,000 or so distinct CDR3 sequences, with 15% to 20% occurring only once. This clonotype was seen ten or more times. Its target is unknown. Per the germline V gene, CDR1 is SGHDT and CDR2 is YYEEEE. The CDR3 extends over 18 amino acids. The V end was cut by 4 bases, the J end by 1 base, with 21 bases between. J is TRBJ2-1 and V is TRBV5-6, with a weak D call TRBD2 (6 bases). Sequenced material: PBMCs or a T cell subset sorted from them (not recorded which). The TCR was taken from an adult woman who had mild COVID-19 (a few samples of this study predate the infection). Cell type and time point are not known. CDR3 sequence reads: CASSPDFGGIMSYNEQFF. The CDR3 region has the DNA TGTGCCAGCAGCCCCGATTTTGGGGGGATCATGTCCTACAATGAGCAGTTCTTC.